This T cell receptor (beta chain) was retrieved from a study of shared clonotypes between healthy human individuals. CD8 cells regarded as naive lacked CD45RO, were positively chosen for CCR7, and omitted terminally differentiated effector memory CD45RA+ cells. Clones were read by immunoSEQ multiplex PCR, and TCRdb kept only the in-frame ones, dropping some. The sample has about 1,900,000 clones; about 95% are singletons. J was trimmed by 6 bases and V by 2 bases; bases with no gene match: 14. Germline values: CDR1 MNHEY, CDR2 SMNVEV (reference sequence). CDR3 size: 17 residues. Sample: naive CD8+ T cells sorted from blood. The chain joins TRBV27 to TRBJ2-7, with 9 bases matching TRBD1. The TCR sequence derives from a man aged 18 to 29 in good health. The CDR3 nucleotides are TGTGCCAGCAGTTTAGGTGGAGGCGGGACAGGGATTCGCGAGCAGTACTTC. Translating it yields CASSLGGGGTGIREQYF.